The 8 T cell receptor beta chains below all came from one sample that was sequenced in a study of immune heterogeneity within non-small cell lung tumors (dated by TCRdb to 2017 to 2018). The instrument was a HiSeq X Ten. A multiplex PCR system amplified the TCR beta CDR3 region, with a first 10-cycle round using 32 V-gene forward and 13 J-gene reverse primers. The public reads were run again by TCRdb, first through fastp at Q25 and then through MiXCR, and only productive beta chains were kept. Every CDR3 protein is listed once, alongside the most common genes and DNA of its rows. The sample table holds 8,500 to 13,000 distinct CDR3 sequences, of which less than 30% were seen once. About 7.6% of the sample is held by the ten biggest clonotypes. Genomic DNA extracted from bulk tumor tissue served as TCR template, with roughly 600 ng gDNA amplified per sample. Multiple biopsies per primary tumor were taken during surgery, spaced as far apart as possible within the tumor mass. The study cohort was described as untreated and was composed of newly diagnosed NSCLC cases undergoing curative surgery.

The sequenced sample was lung tumor tissue. The receptor source for this set is a woman aged 60-75 years with non-small cell lung cancer.

This clonotype occurred a few times. This chain links TRBV7-9 with TRBJ1-3; D gene ambiguous. The CDR3 is made up of 14 amino acids. Germline V lookup: CDR1 SEHNR, CDR2 FQNEAQ (reference sequence). Trimming left V 5 bases short and J 2 bases short, with 10 bases between. This CDR3 reads CASSPNGAGNTIYF. The DNA for the CDR3 is TGTGCCAGCAGCCCCAACGGGGCTGGAAACACCATATATTTT.

This clonotype is classed as large. The chain links TRBV30 to TRBJ1-6; 8 bases are shared with TRBD1. This CDR3 is 15 amino acids long. Germline V gene data show CDR1 as GTSNPN and CDR2 as SVGIG (reference sequence). The J segment lost 9 bases and the V segment lost 0 bases, leaving 7 bases of the junction unmatched. As DNA, the CDR3 is TGTGCCTGGAGTGTAAGGACAGGGATTGGTTCACCCCTCCACTTT. Residues: CAWSVRTGIGSPLHF. Drawing the rest from reference TRBV30 and TRBJ1-6, the complete variable domain is SQTIHQWPATLVQPVGSPLSLECTVEGTSNPNLYWYRQAAGRGLQLLFYSVGIGQISSEVPQNLSASRPQDRQFILSSKKLLLSDSGFYLCAWSVRTGIGSPLHFGNGTRLTVT.

The V call is TRBV9, the J call TRBJ2-1, with D possibly being TRBD1 (6 bases). Trimming removed 1 base at V and 9 bases at J, with 20 bases between. The CDR3 spans 16 residues. The germline V gene encodes CDR1 SGDLS and CDR2 YYNGEE. The CDR3 nucleotides are TGTGCCAGCAGCGTAAATTTCCTAGGGGGAGAAGGTGAGCAGTTCTTC. Encoded protein: CASSVNFLGGEGEQFF.

This clonotype is deemed medium-sized. The chain joins TRBV18 to TRBJ1-6; D not resolved. Between the trimmed V and J ends, which lost 2 bases and 6 bases, there was a span of 14 bases. The germline V gene encodes CDR1 KGHSH and CDR2 LQKENI. The CDR3 totals 16 residues. The CDR3 coding sequence is TGTGCCAGCTCACCATTCAGGTCTGGCGCTAATTCACCCCTCCACTTT. Amino acids: CASSPFRSGANSPLHF.

This clonotype has a count of ten or more. The chain joins TRBV19 to TRBJ1-2, with 7 bases that match TRBD1. Germline V lookup: CDR1 LNHDA, CDR2 SQIVND (reference sequence). Trimming removed 5 bases from V and 6 bases from J; junction bases left unmatched: 9. CDR3 size: 14 residues. The CDR3 sequence is CASSSDREVHGYTF. For the CDR3, the DNA is TGTGCCAGTAGTTCAGACAGGGAGGTCCATGGCTACACCTTC.

A single count supports this clonotype. At one end the junction does not follow the germline gene, possibly because of a read error. V usage is TRBV29-1 and J usage is TRBJ1-2, with 9 bases identical to TRBD1. There are 14 residues in the CDR3. CDR1 is SQVTM and CDR2 is ANQGSEA in the germline V gene. For the CDR3, the DNA is TGCAGCTTTGAAGAAGGACAGGGGAACTATGGCTACACCTTC. As protein: CSFEEGQGNYGYTF.

This clonotype is judged medium-sized. This chain connects TRBV19 to TRBJ2-7; 10 bases are a match to TRBD1. J was trimmed by 3 bases and V by 5 bases; bases with no gene match: 4. This CDR3 region has 14 residues. Germline V gene lookup returns CDR1 LNHDA and CDR2 SQIVND (reference sequence). The CDR3 here is CASSWGQGLYEQYF. In DNA form, the CDR3 reads TGTGCCAGTAGTTGGGGACAGGGGCTCTACGAGCAGTACTTC.

This clonotype was recorded at least ten times. This sequence joins TRBV19 and TRBJ2-2; 9 bases agree with TRBD1. Germline CDR1 and CDR2: LNHDA and SQIVND (reference sequence). The V segment lost 8 bases and the J segment 6 bases; nucleotides outside the gene matches: 7. This CDR3 is 14 amino acids long. DNA of the CDR3: TGTGCCAGTTCAGGGACAGGGACCCCCGGGGAGCTGTTTTTT. It yields the protein CASSGTGTPGELFF.